A selection of T cell receptor beta chains follows, all from one sample in a study of CXCR3-negative and CXCR3-positive naive CD8 T cells. Following a re-call of the 5' RACE reads, TCRdb has one entry per CDR3 protein and lacks DNA. Its table lists some 150,000 distinct CDR3 sequences. Sequencing used naive CXCR3+ CD8+ T cells from blood. The receptors here all came from a human donor in good health. Some clones in this sample may be carry-over from other donors' samples. Each CDR3 is given with its conserved first and last residue.

v_gene: TRBV27
j_gene: TRBJ1-2
CDR3aa: CASSLKGSSYGYTF

v_gene: TRBV9
j_gene: TRBJ2-7
CDR3aa: CASSPHPETYEQYF

v_gene: TRBV20-1
j_gene: TRBJ2-2
CDR3aa: CSATGEPGELFF

v_gene: TRBV5-1
j_gene: TRBJ2-7
CDR3aa: CASKAGGPHEQYF

v_gene: TRBV7-9
j_gene: TRBJ2-1
CDR3aa: CASSFGKTTSASSYNEQFF

v_gene: TRBV29-1
j_gene: TRBJ2-5
CDR3aa: CSARLDLEETQYF

v_gene: TRBV25-1
j_gene: TRBJ2-1
CDR3aa: CASSGEGESYNEQFF

v_gene: TRBV12-3/TRBV12-4
j_gene: TRBJ2-5
CDR3aa: CASSYRQGRQETQYF

v_gene: TRBV12-3/TRBV12-4
j_gene: TRBJ1-2
CDR3aa: CASSPGLGYGYTF

v_gene: TRBV7-9
j_gene: TRBJ1-5
CDR3aa: CASSDRDSNQPQHF

v_gene: TRBV6-4
j_gene: TRBJ2-3
CDR3aa: CASSATSVTDTQYF

v_gene: TRBV14
j_gene: TRBJ2-7
CDR3aa: CASSQGTGTYYEQYF

v_gene: TRBV25-1
j_gene: TRBJ2-2
CDR3aa: CASIGQMTGELFF

v_gene: TRBV27
j_gene: TRBJ2-7
CDR3aa: CASSPTSGNFERYF

v_gene: TRBV7-9
j_gene: TRBJ1-2
CDR3aa: CASSSPGTASYGYTF

v_gene: TRBV28
j_gene: TRBJ2-7
CDR3aa: CASSFGPYYEQYF

v_gene: TRBV5-1
j_gene: TRBJ1-1
CDR3aa: CASSLGFMNTEAFF

v_gene: TRBV6-5
j_gene: TRBJ1-2
CDR3aa: CASSYERERYGYTF

v_gene: TRBV29-1
j_gene: TRBJ2-3
CDR3aa: CSAAGTSGGSSTDTQYF

v_gene: TRBV29-1
j_gene: TRBJ2-2
CDR3aa: CSGVSGGHETAGELFF

v_gene: TRBV5-5
j_gene: TRBJ2-7
CDR3aa: CASSLAPPGIHEQYF

v_gene: TRBV14
j_gene: TRBJ2-1
CDR3aa: CASSQTTVNEQFF

v_gene: TRBV10-1
j_gene: TRBJ2-7
CDR3aa: CASSEFGSSYGQYF

v_gene: TRBV5-1
j_gene: TRBJ1-2
CDR3aa: CASSLGQGAGGYGYTF

v_gene: TRBV4-1
j_gene: TRBJ2-5
CDR3aa: CASSPFVSQETQYF

v_gene: TRBV10-2
j_gene: TRBJ1-5
CDR3aa: CASSEGDRGGPQHF

v_gene: TRBV5-1
j_gene: TRBJ2-3
CDR3aa: CASSPEQGMDTQYF

v_gene: TRBV29-1
j_gene: TRBJ2-2
CDR3aa: CSADRDGELFF

v_gene: TRBV19
j_gene: TRBJ1-1
CDR3aa: CASNQGAVNTEAFF

v_gene: TRBV29-1
j_gene: TRBJ2-7
CDR3aa: CSVEDPNEQYF

v_gene: TRBV7-9
j_gene: TRBJ2-1
CDR3aa: CASSFLRSSSGTLNEQFF

v_gene: TRBV3-1
j_gene: TRBJ2-7
CDR3aa: CASSPTSTETDYEQYF

v_gene: TRBV2
j_gene: TRBJ1-4
CDR3aa: CASSVDREVFRGNEKLFF

v_gene: TRBV7-2
j_gene: TRBJ2-7
CDR3aa: CASSLPGGAYEQYF

v_gene: TRBV5-6
j_gene: TRBJ2-5
CDR3aa: CASSWGSGQETQYF

v_gene: TRBV7-9
j_gene: TRBJ2-7
CDR3aa: CASRLEDYEQYF

v_gene: TRBV12-3/TRBV12-4
j_gene: TRBJ2-1
CDR3aa: CASTLGDVEPPSYNEQFF

v_gene: TRBV12-3/TRBV12-4
j_gene: TRBJ2-4
CDR3aa: CASSPSTGVIQYF

v_gene: TRBV5-6
j_gene: TRBJ2-1
CDR3aa: CASSLGAGLKGNEQFF